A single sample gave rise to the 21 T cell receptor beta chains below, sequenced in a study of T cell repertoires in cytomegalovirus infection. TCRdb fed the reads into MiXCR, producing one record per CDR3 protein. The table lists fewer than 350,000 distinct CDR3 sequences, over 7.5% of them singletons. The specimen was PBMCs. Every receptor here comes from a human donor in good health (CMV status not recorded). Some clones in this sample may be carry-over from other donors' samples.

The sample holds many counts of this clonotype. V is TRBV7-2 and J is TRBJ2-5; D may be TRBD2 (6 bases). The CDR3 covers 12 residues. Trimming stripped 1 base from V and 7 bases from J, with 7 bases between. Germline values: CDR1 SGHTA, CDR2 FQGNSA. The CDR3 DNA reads TGTGCCAGCAGCTTAGGAGCGGGGACCCAGTACTTC. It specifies CASSLGAGTQYF.

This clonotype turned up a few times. The CDR3 DNA reads TGCAGCGTTGCTCATAAGAACACTGAAGCTTTCTTT. It encodes CSVAHKNTEAFF. This chain connects TRBV29-1 to TRBJ1-1; D gene unclear. Germline V gene lookup returns CDR1 SQVTM and CDR2 ANQGSEA. The CDR3 runs 12 residues. Trimming pared 4 bases from V and 1 base from J, leaving 7 bases between.

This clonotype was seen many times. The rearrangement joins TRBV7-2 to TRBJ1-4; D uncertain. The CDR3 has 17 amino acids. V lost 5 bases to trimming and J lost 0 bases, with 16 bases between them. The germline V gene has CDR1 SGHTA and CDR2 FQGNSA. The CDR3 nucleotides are TGTGCCAGCAGCCCCCGGACCTCTCTTGCAACTAATGAAAAACTGTTTTTT. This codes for CASSPRTSLATNEKLFF.

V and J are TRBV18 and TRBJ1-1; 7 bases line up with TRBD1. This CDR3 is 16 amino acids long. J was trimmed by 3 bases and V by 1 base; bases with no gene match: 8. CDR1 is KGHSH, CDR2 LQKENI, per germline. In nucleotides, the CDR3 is TGTGCCAGCTCACCACGATCAGGGGGGAGTTACACTGAAGCTTTCTTT. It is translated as CASSPRSGGSYTEAFF.

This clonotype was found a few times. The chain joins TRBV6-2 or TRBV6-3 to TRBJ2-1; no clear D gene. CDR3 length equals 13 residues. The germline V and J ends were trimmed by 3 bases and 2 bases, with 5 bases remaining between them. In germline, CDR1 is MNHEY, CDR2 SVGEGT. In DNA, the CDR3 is TGTGCCAGCAGTTATCAAGCCTACAATGAGCAGTTCTTC. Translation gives CASSYQAYNEQFF.

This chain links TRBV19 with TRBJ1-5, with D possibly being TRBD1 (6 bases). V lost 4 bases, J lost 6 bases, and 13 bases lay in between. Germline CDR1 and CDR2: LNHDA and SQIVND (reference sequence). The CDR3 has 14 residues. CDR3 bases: TGTGCCAGTAGTAACAGGGATCGGGTTCAGCCCCAGCATTTT. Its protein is CASSNRDRVQPQHF.

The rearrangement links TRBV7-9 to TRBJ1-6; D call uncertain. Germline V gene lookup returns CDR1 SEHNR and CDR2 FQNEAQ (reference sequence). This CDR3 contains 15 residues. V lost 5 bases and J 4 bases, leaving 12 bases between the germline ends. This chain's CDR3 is CASSPGGLYNSPLHF. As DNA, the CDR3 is TGTGCCAGCAGCCCCGGTGGACTTTATAATTCACCCCTCCACTTT. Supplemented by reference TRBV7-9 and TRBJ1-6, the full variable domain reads DTGVSQNPRHKITKRGQNVTFRCDPISEHNRLYWYRQTLGQGPEFLTYFQNEAQLEKSRLLSDRFSAERPKGSFSTLEIQRTEQGDSAMYLCASSPGGLYNSPLHFGNGTRLTVT.

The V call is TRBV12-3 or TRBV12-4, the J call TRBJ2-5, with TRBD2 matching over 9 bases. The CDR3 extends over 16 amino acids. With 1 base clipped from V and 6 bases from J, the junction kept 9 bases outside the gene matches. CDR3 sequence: CASSLGGSGGLKTQYF. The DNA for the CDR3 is TGTGCCAGCAGTTTAGGGGGTAGCGGGGGATTAAAGACCCAGTACTTC.

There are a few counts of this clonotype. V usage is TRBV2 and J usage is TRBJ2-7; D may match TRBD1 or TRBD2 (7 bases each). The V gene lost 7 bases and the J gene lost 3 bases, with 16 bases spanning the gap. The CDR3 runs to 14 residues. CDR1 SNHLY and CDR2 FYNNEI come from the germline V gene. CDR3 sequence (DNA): TGTGCCAGCACGAGGGGGGGGACAGTCTACGAGCAGTACTTC. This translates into CASTRGGTVYEQYF.

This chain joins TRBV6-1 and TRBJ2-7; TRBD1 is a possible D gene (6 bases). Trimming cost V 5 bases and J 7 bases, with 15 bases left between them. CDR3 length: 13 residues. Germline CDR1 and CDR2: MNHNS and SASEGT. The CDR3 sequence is CASSHDRPMEQYF. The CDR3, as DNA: TGTGCCAGCAGTCACGACAGGCCCATGGAGCAGTACTTC.

CDR3 region: CASSLSAGSYNEQFF. The CDR3 DNA follows: TGTGCCAGCAGCCTCTCAGCGGGTTCCTACAATGAGCAGTTCTTC. The V call is TRBV7-2, the J call TRBJ2-1; D perhaps matches TRBD2 (6 bases). The CDR3 has 15 amino acids. Trimming cost V 5 bases and J 1 base, with 12 bases left between them. The germline CDR1 and CDR2 sequences are SGHTA and FQGNSA. The variable domain in full, with the rest retrieved from reference TRBV7-2 and TRBJ2-1, is GAGVSQSPSNKVTEKGKDVELRCDPISGHTALYWYRQSLGQGLEFLIYFQGNSAPDKSGLPSDRFSAERTGGSVSTLTIQRTQQEDSAVYLCASSLSAGSYNEQFFGPGTRLTVL.

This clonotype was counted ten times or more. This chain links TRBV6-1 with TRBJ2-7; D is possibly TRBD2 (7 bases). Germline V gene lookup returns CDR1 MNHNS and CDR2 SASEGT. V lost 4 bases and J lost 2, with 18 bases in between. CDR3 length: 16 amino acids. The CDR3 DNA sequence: TGTGCCAGCAGTGTTGTGGGGGGGACAAAGCCCTACGAGCAGTACTTC. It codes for CASSVVGGTKPYEQYF.

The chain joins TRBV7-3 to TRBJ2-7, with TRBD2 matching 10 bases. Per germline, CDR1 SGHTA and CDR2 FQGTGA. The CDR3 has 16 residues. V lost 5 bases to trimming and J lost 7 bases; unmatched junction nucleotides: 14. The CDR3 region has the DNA TGTGCCAGCAGCCACGAATTAGCGGGAGGACCTGGGGAGCAGTACTTC. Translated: CASSHELAGGPGEQYF.

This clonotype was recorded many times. The CDR3 region is CASSLSQATGELFF. CDR3 bases: TGTGCCAGCAGCTTGTCGCAGGCGACCGGGGAGCTGTTTTTT. The chain employs TRBV7-2 and TRBJ2-2; D ambiguous. This CDR3 region has 14 residues. Trimming stripped 3 bases from V and 5 bases from J, with 10 bases between. Per germline, CDR1 SGHTA and CDR2 FQGNSA.

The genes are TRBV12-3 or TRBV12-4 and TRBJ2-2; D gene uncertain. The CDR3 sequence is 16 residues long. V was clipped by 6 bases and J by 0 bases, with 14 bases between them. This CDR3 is CASSPRYIANTGELFF. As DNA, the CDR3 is TGTGCCAGCAGCCCTCGGTATATAGCGAACACCGGGGAGCTGTTTTTT.

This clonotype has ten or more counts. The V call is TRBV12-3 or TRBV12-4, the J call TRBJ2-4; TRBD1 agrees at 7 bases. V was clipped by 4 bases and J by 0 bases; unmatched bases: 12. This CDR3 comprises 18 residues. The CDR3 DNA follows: TGTGCCAGCAGTTCCCGGGACAGAGGGCGACTAGCCAAAAACATTCAGTACTTC. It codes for CASSSRDRGRLAKNIQYF.

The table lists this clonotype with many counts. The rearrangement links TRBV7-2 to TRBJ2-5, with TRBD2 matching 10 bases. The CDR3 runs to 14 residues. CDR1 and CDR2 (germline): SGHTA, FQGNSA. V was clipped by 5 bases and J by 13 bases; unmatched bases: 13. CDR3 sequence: CASSRGPSGSHWYF. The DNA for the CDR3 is TGTGCCAGCAGCCGAGGGCCTAGCGGGAGCCACTGGTACTTC.

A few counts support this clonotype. DNA for the CDR3: TGTGCTAGTGGTTTGGTACAGGCGGCTGGAAACACCATATATTTT. It yields the protein CASGLVQAAGNTIYF. The V gene is TRBV12-5, the J gene TRBJ1-3, with D perhaps TRBD1 (5 bases). The germline V gene encodes CDR1 LGHNT and CDR2 FRNRAP. Trimming stripped 0 bases from V and 2 bases from J, with 8 bases between. CDR3 length: 15 amino acids.

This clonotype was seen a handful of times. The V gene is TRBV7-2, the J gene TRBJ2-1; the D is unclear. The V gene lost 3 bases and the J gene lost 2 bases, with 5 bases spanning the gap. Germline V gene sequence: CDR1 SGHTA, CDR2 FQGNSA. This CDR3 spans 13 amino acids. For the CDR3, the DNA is TGTGCCAGCAGCTTCTACACCTACAATGAGCAGTTCTTC. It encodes CASSFYTYNEQFF.

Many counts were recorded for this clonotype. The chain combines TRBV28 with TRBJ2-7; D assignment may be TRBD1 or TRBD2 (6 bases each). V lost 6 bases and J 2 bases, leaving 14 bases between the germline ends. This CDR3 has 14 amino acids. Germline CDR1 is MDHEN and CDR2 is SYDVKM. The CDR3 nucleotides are TGTGCCAGCAGACTCCCCGGGGGCCCCTACGAGCAGTACTTC. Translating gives CASRLPGGPYEQYF.

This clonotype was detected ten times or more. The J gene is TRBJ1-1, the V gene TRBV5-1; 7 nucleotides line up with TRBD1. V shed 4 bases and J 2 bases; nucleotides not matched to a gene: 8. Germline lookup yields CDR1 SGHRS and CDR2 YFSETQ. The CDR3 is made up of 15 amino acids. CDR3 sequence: CASSDRVGSNTEAFF. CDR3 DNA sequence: TGCGCCAGCAGCGACAGGGTGGGGAGTAACACTGAAGCTTTCTTT.